This TCR beta chain was obtained from a study of T cell responses to AZD1222 COVID-19 vaccine. TCRdb's copy holds only in-frame clones and misses some; the assay was immunoSEQ multiplex PCR. Of under 200,000 clones listed, around 94% are singletons. Germline V gene lookup returns CDR1 SGDLS and CDR2 YYNGEE. The V segment lost 2 bases and the J segment 5 bases; nucleotides outside the gene matches: 3. The CDR3 length is 14 residues. V gene TRBV9 combines with J gene TRBJ2-1; 8 bases fit TRBD2. This receptor was obtained from an adult in good health. The material sequenced was peripheral blood, taken on day 0 of AZD1222 vaccination. The CDR3 DNA reads TGTGCCAGCAGCGTTAGCGGGAATGACAATGAGCAGTTCTTC. Encoded protein: CASSVSGNDNEQFF.